One and the same sample provided the 25 T cell receptor beta chains below, sequenced in a study of CD8 T cells in Susac syndrome. RNA totalling about 0.45 to 1 ug underwent reverse transcription with random hexamers. A single record per CDR3 protein comes from TCRdb applying MiXCR to the immunoSEQ multiplex PCR reads. This sample yields about 77,000 distinct CDR3 sequences, of which 85% to 95% are seen a single time; about 0.52% belongs to the top ten. Sequenced material: CD4+ T cells from PBMCs. The receptors originated from a human donor with Susac syndrome.

The chain combines TRBV28 with TRBJ1-2, with D maybe TRBD1 (5 bases). The CDR3 has 13 amino acids. Per germline, CDR1 MDHEN and CDR2 SYDVKM. V shed 2 bases and J shed 4 bases, with 8 bases lying between them. This CDR3 reads CASSLRDFYGYTF. The CDR3 DNA reads as TGTGCCAGCAGTTTAAGGGACTTCTATGGCTACACCTTC.

This rearrangement joins TRBV7-9 to TRBJ2-5; 8 bases match TRBD2. The CDR3 totals 17 residues. The V gene end was trimmed by 5 bases and the J gene end by 1 base; junction bases not matched to a gene: 12. Per germline, CDR1 SEHNR and CDR2 FQNEAQ (reference sequence). CDR3 residues: CASSRSRAGVSQETQYF. The CDR3 DNA follows: TGTGCCAGCAGCCGATCTCGAGCGGGAGTAAGCCAAGAGACCCAGTACTTC.

The V call is TRBV2, the J call TRBJ1-4, with D tentatively TRBD1 (6 bases). CDR3 length: 14 amino acids. Germline V lookup: CDR1 SNHLY, CDR2 FYNNEI. Trimming removed 6 bases from V and 11 bases from J, with 19 bases in between. Here the CDR3 DNA reads TGTGCCAGCAGCAGAGGGGGACCGAGAATGAAACTGTTTTTT. Protein product: CASSRGGPRMKLFF.

V gene TRBV6-2 or TRBV6-3 combines with J gene TRBJ1-5; no definite D call. Germline CDR1 is MNHEY and CDR2 is SVGEGT. V was trimmed by 0 bases and J by 5 bases, leaving 8 bases between them. The CDR3 contains 14 residues. The CDR3 nucleotides read TGTGCCAGCAGTTACTCGAGCATTTATCAGCCCCAGCATTTT. Residues: CASSYSSIYQPQHF.

The chain recombines TRBV2 with TRBJ2-5; D is undetermined. This CDR3 has 12 amino acids. Per germline, CDR1 SNHLY and CDR2 FYNNEI. The germline V and J ends were trimmed by 4 bases and 1 base, with 4 bases remaining between them. The CDR3 coding sequence is TGTGCCAGCAGTGTACGCCAAGAGACCCAGTACTTC. It codes for CASSVRQETQYF.

The rearrangement links TRBV7-3 to TRBJ2-1; 11 bases fit TRBD1. Germline V gene sequence: CDR1 SGHTA, CDR2 FQGTGA. The CDR3 spans 17 residues. V trimming: 5 bases; J trimming: 2 bases; junction bases outside the gene matches: 8. The CDR3: CASSPSDRGRPYNEQFF. In nucleotides, the CDR3 is TGTGCCAGCAGCCCGTCGGACAGGGGGCGACCCTACAATGAGCAGTTCTTC. Using reference TRBV7-3 and TRBJ2-1 for the parts outside the CDR3, the full variable domain is GAGVSQTPSNKVTEKGKYVELRCDPISGHTALYWYRQSLGQGPEFLIYFQGTGAADDSGLPNDRFFAVRPEGSVSTLKIQRTERGDSAVYLCASSPSDRGRPYNEQFFGPGTRLTVL.

There are a few counts of this clonotype. V is TRBV29-1 and J is TRBJ2-7, with D perhaps matching TRBD1 (6 bases). CDR1 is SQVTM, CDR2 ANQGSEA, per germline. This CDR3 is built from 14 residues. Trimming pared 6 bases from V and 2 bases from J, leaving 17 bases between. CDR3 sequence: CSVSRTVEAYEQYF. The CDR3 coding sequence is TGCAGCGTCTCCCGGACAGTGGAGGCCTACGAGCAGTACTTC.

The V call is TRBV19, the J call TRBJ2-7, with 9 bases aligning to TRBD1. V shed 4 bases, J shed 7 bases, and the junction held 8 bases outside the gene matches. Germline assignment: CDR1 LNHDA and CDR2 SQIVND (reference sequence). This CDR3 region has 14 residues. Written as DNA, the CDR3 is TGTGCCAGTAGTACCCCGGACAGGGGCCCTGAGCAGTACTTC. Translating it yields CASSTPDRGPEQYF.

This sequence joins TRBV7-2 and TRBJ1-2, with D perhaps TRBD1 (6 bases). The CDR3 loop spans 13 amino acids. Germline V lookup: CDR1 SGHTA, CDR2 FQGNSA. The V and J ends lost 4 bases and 8 bases respectively, with 14 bases between them. This chain's CDR3 is CASSSLRGNGYTF. The CDR3 DNA sequence: TGTGCCAGCAGCTCTCTAAGGGGGAACGGCTACACCTTC.

The rearrangement links TRBV6-5 to TRBJ2-7, with D perhaps matching TRBD1 or TRBD2 (5 bases each). This CDR3 is 13 amino acids long. Per germline, CDR1 MNHEY and CDR2 SVGAGI. Between the trimmed V and J ends, which lost 5 bases and 0 bases, there was a span of 8 bases. DNA for the CDR3: TGTGCCAGCAGTGGGGACGGCTCCTACGAGCAGTACTTC. It specifies CASSGDGSYEQYF.

The rearrangement joins TRBV7-9 to TRBJ2-3; D uncertain. The CDR3 runs to 13 residues. CDR1 and CDR2 from the germline V gene are SEHNR and FQNEAQ (reference sequence). Trimming pared 5 bases from V and 5 bases from J, leaving 11 bases between. CDR3 amino acids: CASSPTQRDTQYF. CDR3 bases: TGTGCCAGCAGCCCGACACAGCGAGATACGCAGTATTTT.

The rearrangement links TRBV5-4 to TRBJ2-5; perhaps D is TRBD1 or TRBD2 (5 bases each). Germline V lookup: CDR1 SGHNT, CDR2 YYREEE (reference sequence). The CDR3 totals 13 residues. The ends were cut back, 0 bases at V and 5 bases at J, with 8 bases in the middle. For the CDR3, the DNA is TGTGCCAGCAGCTTGGTAGGGGAGGAGACCCAGTACTTC. Translating it yields CASSLVGEETQYF.

The V call is TRBV7-6, the J call TRBJ1-1; D not resolved. The length of the CDR3 is 13 residues. Germline values: CDR1 SGHVS, CDR2 FNYEAQ. Trimming took 5 bases from V and 11 from J, leaving 18 bases between them. CDR3 nucleotide sequence: TGTGCCAGCAGCCTCGCAATGGGGAGTCGGGCTTTCTTT. It encodes CASSLAMGSRAFF.

This chain connects TRBV18 to TRBJ2-1; D gene ambiguous. The CDR3 has 16 amino acids. Germline V gene lookup returns CDR1 KGHSH and CDR2 LQKENI. Trimming cost V 1 base and J 3 bases, with 13 bases left between them. The DNA for the CDR3 is TGTGCCAGCTCACCACTCTATCCGAGTGACTACAATGAGCAGTTCTTC. Encoded protein: CASSPLYPSDYNEQFF.

The chain combines TRBV6-1 with TRBJ2-1, with 10 bases lining up with TRBD2. The CDR3 runs to 16 residues. The germline V gene has CDR1 MNHNS and CDR2 SASEGT. Trimming cost V 6 bases and J 3 bases; bases outside gene matches: 8. The CDR3 coding sequence is TGTGCCAGCAGCTCTGTGAGCGGGAGGGTCTACAATGAGCAGTTCTTC. It encodes CASSSVSGRVYNEQFF.

The chain couples TRBV19 to TRBJ1-2; D possibly corresponds to TRBD1 (5 bases). The V gene's germline CDR1 is LNHDA and CDR2 SQIVND (reference sequence). Trimming left V 3 bases short and J 4 bases short, with 6 bases between. This CDR3 is 12 amino acids long. In DNA form, the CDR3 reads TGTGCCAGTAGTATTACAGGCTATGGCTACACCTTC. Translated: CASSITGYGYTF.

This clonotype occurred a few times. The chain couples TRBV14 to TRBJ2-1; either TRBD1 or TRBD2 may supply D (5 bases each). CDR3 size: 14 residues. The V gene lost 4 bases and the J gene lost 7 bases, with 14 bases spanning the gap. Per germline, CDR1 SGHDN and CDR2 FVKESK. The CDR3 sequence: CASSRQTWGNEQFF. CDR3 sequence (DNA): TGTGCCAGCAGCCGCCAAACGTGGGGGAATGAGCAGTTCTTC.

The rearrangement links TRBV7-9 to TRBJ1-6, with 10 bases that match TRBD1. CDR3 length: 14 residues. Trimming at V came to 5 bases and at J to 9 bases, leaving 4 bases not matched to a gene. The germline V gene encodes CDR1 SEHNR and CDR2 FQNEAQ (reference sequence). The CDR3 loop is CASSRDRGTSPLHF. CDR3 nucleotide sequence: TGTGCCAGCAGCCGGGACAGGGGAACTTCACCCCTCCACTTT. The full variable domain, rest sourced from reference TRBV7-9 and TRBJ1-6, is DTGVSQNPRHKITKRGQNVTFRCDPISEHNRLYWYRQTLGQGPEFLTYFQNEAQLEKSRLLSDRFSAERPKGSFSTLEIQRTEQGDSAMYLCASSRDRGTSPLHFGNGTRLTVT.

The CDR3 reads CASSLEPGQGTFGYTF. CDR3 nucleotides: TGTGCCAGCAGTCTCGAGCCGGGACAGGGGACTTTTGGCTACACCTTC. The chain uses TRBV6-4 and TRBJ1-2; TRBD1 matches at 10 bases. Germline-derived CDR1 and CDR2 are MRHNA and SNTAGT. J gave up 7 bases and V 5 bases, and 13 bases lay outside the gene matches. This CDR3 has 16 residues.

This chain links TRBV27 with TRBJ1-1; D is possibly TRBD1 (6 bases). The germline V gene encodes CDR1 MNHEY and CDR2 SMNVEV (reference sequence). Trimming took off 8 bases at V and 8 bases at J, with 27 bases between the two ends. CDR3 size: 16 residues. Here the CDR3 DNA reads TGTGCCAGCTCCGCAGGGGAACGGGTTGGTCGGCCCGAAGCTTTCTTT. This codes for CASSAGERVGRPEAFF.

The rearrangement joins TRBV18 to TRBJ1-6; the D is unclear. Between the trimmed V and J ends, which lost 5 bases and 4 bases, there was a span of 15 bases. The CDR3 spans 16 residues. CDR1 and CDR2 from the germline V gene are KGHSH and LQKENI. CDR3 nucleotide sequence: TGTGCCAGCTCATTAAGCGAGGACCGGTATAATTCACCCCTCCACTTT. Translation gives CASSLSEDRYNSPLHF.

This chain joins TRBV30 and TRBJ1-5, with 7 bases fitting TRBD1. The germline CDR1 and CDR2 sequences are GTSNPN and SVGIG (reference sequence). The CDR3 runs to 14 residues. V lost 6 bases to trimming and J lost 4 bases; unmatched junction nucleotides: 9. CDR3 coding DNA: TGTGCCTGCCTAGGACAGGTTGGAAATCAGCCCCAGCATTTT. Translation gives CACLGQVGNQPQHF. The whole variable domain, remainder taken from reference TRBV30 and TRBJ1-5, is SQTIHQWPATLVQPVGSPLSLECTVEGTSNPNLYWYRQAAGRGLQLLFYSVGIGQISSEVPQNLSASRPQDRQFILSSKKLLLSDSGFYLCACLGQVGNQPQHFGDGTRLSIL.

V and J are TRBV3-1 and TRBJ2-1; no definite D call. The length of the CDR3 is 14 residues. The germline V gene has CDR1 LGHDT and CDR2 YNNKEL (reference sequence). V was shortened by 4 bases and J by 1 base, with 8 bases between the two germline ends. CDR3 region: CASSRTASYNEQFF. In DNA, the CDR3 is TGTGCCAGCAGCCGGACCGCTTCCTACAATGAGCAGTTCTTC.

The sample holds one count of this clonotype. This sequence joins TRBV9 and TRBJ2-2; possibly TRBD2 for D (5 bases). CDR1 is SGDLS, CDR2 YYNGEE, per germline. V lost 1 base to trimming and J lost 5 bases, with 12 bases between them. CDR3 length: 15 residues. The CDR3 is CASSVSLEGTGELFF. In DNA form, the CDR3 reads TGTGCCAGCAGCGTAAGTCTAGAGGGAACCGGGGAGCTGTTTTTT.

The chain has TRBV9 and TRBJ1-1, with D possibly being TRBD1 (6 bases). The CDR3 consists of 17 residues. Germline V gene lookup returns CDR1 SGDLS and CDR2 YYNGEE. V lost 0 bases to trimming and J lost 1 base, with 16 bases between them. Here the CDR3 DNA reads TGTGCCAGCAGCGTAGGGGCAGGGGCGATTGGGAACACTGAAGCTTTCTTT. Amino acids: CASSVGAGAIGNTEAFF.